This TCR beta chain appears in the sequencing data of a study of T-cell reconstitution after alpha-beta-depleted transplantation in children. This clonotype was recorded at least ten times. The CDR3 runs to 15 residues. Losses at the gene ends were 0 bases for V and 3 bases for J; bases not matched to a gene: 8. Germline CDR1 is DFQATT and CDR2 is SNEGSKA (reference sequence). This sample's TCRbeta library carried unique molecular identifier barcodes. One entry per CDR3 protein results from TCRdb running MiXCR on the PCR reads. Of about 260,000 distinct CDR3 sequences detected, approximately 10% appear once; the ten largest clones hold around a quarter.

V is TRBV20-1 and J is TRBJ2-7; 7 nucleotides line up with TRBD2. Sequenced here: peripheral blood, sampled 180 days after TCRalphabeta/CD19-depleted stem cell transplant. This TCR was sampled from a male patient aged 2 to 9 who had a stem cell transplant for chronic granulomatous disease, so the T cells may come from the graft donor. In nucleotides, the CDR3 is TGCAGTGCTAGAGATCGCGCTAGCGGTCACTACGAGCAGTACTTC. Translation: CSARDRASGHYEQYF.